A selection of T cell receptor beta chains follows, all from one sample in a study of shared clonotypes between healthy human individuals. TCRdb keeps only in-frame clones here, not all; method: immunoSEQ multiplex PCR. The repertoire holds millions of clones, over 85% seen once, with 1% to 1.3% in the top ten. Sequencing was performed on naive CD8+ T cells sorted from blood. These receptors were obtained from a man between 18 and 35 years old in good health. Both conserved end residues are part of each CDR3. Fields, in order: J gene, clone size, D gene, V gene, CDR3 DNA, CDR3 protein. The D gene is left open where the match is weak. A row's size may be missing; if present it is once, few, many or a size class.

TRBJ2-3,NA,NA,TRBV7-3,TGTGCCAGCAGCTTAGGGGATACTGATACGCAGTATTTT,CASSLGDTDTQYF
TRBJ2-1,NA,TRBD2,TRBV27,TGTGCCAGCAGTTCCCAAGGGGTAGCGGGAGCCAGTTACAATGAGCAGTTCTTC,CASSSQGVAGASYNEQFF
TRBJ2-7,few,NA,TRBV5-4,TGTGCCAGCAGCCGATCGGACAGCGCCGGCGAGCAGTACTTC,CASSRSDSAGEQYF
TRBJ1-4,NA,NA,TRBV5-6,TGTGCCAGCACCCTCGGCGGGGGGCCGCTTGAGGTATGGGAAAAACTGTTTTTT,CASTLGGGPLEVWEKLFF
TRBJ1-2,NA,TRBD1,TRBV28,TGTGCCAGCAGTTCCCATACAGGGGACTATGGCTACACCTTC,CASSSHTGDYGYTF
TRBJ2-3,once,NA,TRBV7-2,TGTGCCAGCAGCTTAGTGTTCGGGACCACAGATACGCAGTATTTT,CASSLVFGTTDTQYF
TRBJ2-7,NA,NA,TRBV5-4,TGTGCCAGCAGGCCGGACACCTCCTACGAGCAGTACTTC,CASRPDTSYEQYF
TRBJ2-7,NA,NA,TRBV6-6,TGTGCCAGCAGTGTTACCGGGGGATTCGAGCAGTACTTC,CASSVTGGFEQYF
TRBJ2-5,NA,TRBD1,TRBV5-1,TGCGCCAGCAGCCCGGGACAGATCCAAGAGACCCAGTACTTC,CASSPGQIQETQYF
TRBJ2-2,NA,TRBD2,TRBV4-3,TGCGCCAGCAGCCAAGACTTCGTGGGGGGGACCGGGGAGCTGTTTTTT,CASSQDFVGGTGELFF
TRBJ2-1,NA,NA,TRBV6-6,TGTGCCAGCAGTCTCGGGGAGGTACCCTACAATGAGCAGTTCTTC,CASSLGEVPYNEQFF
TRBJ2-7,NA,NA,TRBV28,TGTGCCAGCAGCCCTTTATGGGGTTACGAGCAGTACTTC,CASSPLWGYEQYF
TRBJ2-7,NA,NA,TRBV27,TGTGCCAGCAGTCCCTCCACAGGACCGAATGGCTACGAGCAGTACTTC,CASSPSTGPNGYEQYF
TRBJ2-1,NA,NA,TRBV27,TGTGCCAGCAGTTTGTTTGGACTCGGAAACAATGAGCAGTTCTTC,CASSLFGLGNNEQFF
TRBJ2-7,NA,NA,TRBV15,TGTGCCACCAGCAGCTACAGGGAATTTAGCTCCTACGAGCAGTACTTC,CATSSYREFSSYEQYF
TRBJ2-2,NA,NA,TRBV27,TGTGCCAGCAGTTTTGGGGGGACAACCGGGGAGCTGTTTTTT,CASSFGGTTGELFF
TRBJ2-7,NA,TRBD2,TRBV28,TGTGCCAGCACCCCCTTAACCGAGACTAGCGGGGGGCTCACCTACGAGCAGTACTTC,CASTPLTETSGGLTYEQYF
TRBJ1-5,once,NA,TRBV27,TGTGCCAGCAGTTTAGGGCCGTACGGCAATCAGCCCCAGCATTTT,CASSLGPYGNQPQHF